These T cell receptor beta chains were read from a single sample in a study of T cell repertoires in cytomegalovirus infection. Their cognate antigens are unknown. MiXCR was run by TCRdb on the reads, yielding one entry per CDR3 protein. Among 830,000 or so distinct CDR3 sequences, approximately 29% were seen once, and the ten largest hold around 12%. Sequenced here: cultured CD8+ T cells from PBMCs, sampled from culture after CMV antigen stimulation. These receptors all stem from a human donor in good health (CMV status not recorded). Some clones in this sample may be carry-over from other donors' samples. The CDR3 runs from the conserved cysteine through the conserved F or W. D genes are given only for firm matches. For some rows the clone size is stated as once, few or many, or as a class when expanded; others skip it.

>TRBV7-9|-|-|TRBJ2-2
TGTGCCAGCAGGCAGACGACAACTAACACCGGGGAGCTGTTTTTT
CASRQTTTNTGELFF
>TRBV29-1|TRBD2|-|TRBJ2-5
TGCAGCGTTGAAGACGAGTGGGAGCGGGGGGGCCGGGAGACCCAGTACTTC
CSVEDEWERGGRETQYF
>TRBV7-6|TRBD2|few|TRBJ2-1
TGTGCCAGCAGCTTAAGAAGGGGGACTAGCCCTCTAAACAATGAGCAGTTCTTC
CASSLRRGTSPLNNEQFF
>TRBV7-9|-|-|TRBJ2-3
TGTGCCAGCAGCCCAACAGAAAACACAGATACGCAGTATTTT
CASSPTENTDTQYF
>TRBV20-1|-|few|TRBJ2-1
TGCAGTGCTAGGGGGGGCGATGAGCAGTTCTTC
CSARGGDEQFF
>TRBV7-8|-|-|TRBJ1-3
TGTGCCAGCAGCTTAGCAGGCACCCTATATGGCGCCAACTCTGGAAACACCATATATTTT
CASSLAGTLYGANSGNTIYF
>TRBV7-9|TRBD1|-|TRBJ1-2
TGTGCCAGCAGCTTAGCGACAGGGGAACTAAATGGCTACACCTTC
CASSLATGELNGYTF
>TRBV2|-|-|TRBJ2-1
TGTGCCAGCAGTGAAGTAGGGGTGAACAATGAGCAGTTCTTC
CASSEVGVNNEQFF
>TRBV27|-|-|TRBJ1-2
TGTGCCAGCACATCAAAAGGGGGGGGACGGTATGGCTACACCTTC
CASTSKGGGRYGYTF
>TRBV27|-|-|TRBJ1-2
TGTGCCAGCAGGCCAGCGCCAGCTAACTATGGCTACACCTTC
CASRPAPANYGYTF
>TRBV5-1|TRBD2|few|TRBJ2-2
TGCGCCAGCAGCGACCCCGGGACTAGCCCCACCGGGGAGCTGTTTTTT
CASSDPGTSPTGELFF
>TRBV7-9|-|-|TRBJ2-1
TGTGCCAGCAGCACTGAGCAGTTCTTC
CASSTEQFF
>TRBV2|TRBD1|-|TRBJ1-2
TGTGCCAGCAGTCATAGCCGGGACAGGATCTATGGCTACACCTTC
CASSHSRDRIYGYTF
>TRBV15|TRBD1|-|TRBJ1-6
TGTGCCACCAGCCGGGACAGGGGTTCCAATTCACCCCTCCACTTT
CATSRDRGSNSPLHF
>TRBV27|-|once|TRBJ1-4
TGTGCCAGCAGTCCGCGGACCCAGGACTGGAATGAAAAACTGTTTTTT
CASSPRTQDWNEKLFF
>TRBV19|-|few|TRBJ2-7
TGTGCCAGTAGTACAGGGATTTCGGCCTACGAGCAGTACTTC
CASSTGISAYEQYF
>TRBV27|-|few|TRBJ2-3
TGTGCCACCTCTCTTACTCGAACGGATACGCAGTATTTT
CATSLTRTDTQYF
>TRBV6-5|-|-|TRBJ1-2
TGTGCCAGCAGTTACTCGACCGGACACGATGGCTACACCTTC
CASSYSTGHDGYTF
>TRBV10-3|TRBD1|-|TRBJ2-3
TGTGCCACCTTAGTCCCGGGACAGGGGGCTTTGGGCACAGATACGCAGTATTTT
CATLVPGQGALGTDTQYF
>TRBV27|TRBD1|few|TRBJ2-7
TGTGCCAGCACGGAGTCACAGGGGTTGAACTACGAGCAGTACTTC
CASTESQGLNYEQYF
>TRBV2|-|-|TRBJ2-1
TGTGCCGCATCCGGGCGTAACTCCTACAATGAGCAGTTCTTC
CAASGRNSYNEQFF
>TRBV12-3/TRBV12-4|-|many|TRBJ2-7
TGTGCCAGCAGCTTAGGGCAGGGTGACTACGAGCAGTACTTC
CASSLGQGDYEQYF
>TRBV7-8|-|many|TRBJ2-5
TGTGCCAGCAGCTTTCAGCGGGACACCCAAGAGACCCAGTACTTC
CASSFQRDTQETQYF
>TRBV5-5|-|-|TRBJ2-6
TGTGCCAGCAGCTTGATTTACCCGAGACTCTCTGGGGCCAACGTCCTGACTTTC
CASSLIYPRLSGANVLTF
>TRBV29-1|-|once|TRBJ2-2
TGCAGCGTTGAAGTTTGGGATAACACCGGGGAGCTGTTTTTT
CSVEVWDNTGELFF
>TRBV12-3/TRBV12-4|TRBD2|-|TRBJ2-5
TGTGCCAGCAGTTTTGCGGGGGGGCAAGAGACCCAGCACTTC
CASSFAGGQETQHF
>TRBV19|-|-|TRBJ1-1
TGTGCCAGTAACGCCAGGGGAGTGAACACTGAAGCTTTCTTT
CASNARGVNTEAFF
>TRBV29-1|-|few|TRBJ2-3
TGCAGCGTTGTGACAGAGCTTAGCACAGATACGCAGTATTTT
CSVVTELSTDTQYF
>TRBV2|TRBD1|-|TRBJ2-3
TGTGCCAGCAGCACCTCGACAGGGGGAGCCACAGATACGCAGTATTTT
CASSTSTGGATDTQYF
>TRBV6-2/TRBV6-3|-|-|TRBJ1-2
TGTGCCAGCAGAAGGGGACTCAACTATGGCTACACCTTC
CASRRGLNYGYTF
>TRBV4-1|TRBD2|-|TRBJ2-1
TGCGCCAGCAGCCAAGACTTCCTAGCGGAAGGCTACAATGAGCAGTTCTTC
CASSQDFLAEGYNEQFF
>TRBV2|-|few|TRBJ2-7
TGTGCCACCTTGGCTCCCGGGGGAGAGCAGTACTTC
CATLAPGGEQYF
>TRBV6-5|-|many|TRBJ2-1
TGTGCCAGCAGTTACGATACTAACTGGGACAATGAGCAGTTCTTC
CASSYDTNWDNEQFF
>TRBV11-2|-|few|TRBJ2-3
TGTGCCAGCAGCTTACCTGTATCCGGACTTCGCACAGATACGCAGTATTTT
CASSLPVSGLRTDTQYF
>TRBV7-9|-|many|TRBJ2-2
TGTGCCAGCAACCTACGATGGAATTTGACCGGGGAGCTGTTTTTT
CASNLRWNLTGELFF
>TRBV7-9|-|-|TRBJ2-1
TGTGCCAGCAGCTTAGCCCCGGGACGGAACAATGAGCAGTTCTTC
CASSLAPGRNNEQFF
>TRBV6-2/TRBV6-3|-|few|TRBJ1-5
TGTGCCAGCAGTTACTCTCGGGCGGTCTATAGCAATCAGCCCCAGCATTTT
CASSYSRAVYSNQPQHF
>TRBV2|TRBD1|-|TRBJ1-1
TGTGCCAGCAGGTGGACAGGGCGAATTTTCTTT
CASRWTGRIFF
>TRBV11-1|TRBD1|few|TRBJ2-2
TGTGCCAGCAGCTTAGGGGACAGGGGGCAAGGCACCGGGGAGCTGTTTTTT
CASSLGDRGQGTGELFF
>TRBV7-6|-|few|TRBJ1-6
TGTGCCAGCAGCTTAGTGGGGGCGGAACATTCACCCCTCCACTTT
CASSLVGAEHSPLHF
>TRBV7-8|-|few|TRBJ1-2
TGTGCCAGCAGTGCGGCAAATTTTTATGGCTACACCTTC
CASSAANFYGYTF
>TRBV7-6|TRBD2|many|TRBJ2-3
TGTGCCAGCAGCTTAATAGACGCTAGCGGGGGGGCCGACACAGATACGCAGTATTTT
CASSLIDASGGADTDTQYF
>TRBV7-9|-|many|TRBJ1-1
TGTGCCAGCAGCGAAGACATGAACACTGAAGCTTTCTTT
CASSEDMNTEAFF
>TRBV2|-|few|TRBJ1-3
TGTGCCAGCGTCTACATATTCTCTGGAAACACCATATATTTT
CASVYIFSGNTIYF
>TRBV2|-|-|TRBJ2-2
TGTGCCAGCAGGGCGGGTCCCACGGAGCTGTTTTTT
CASRAGPTELFF
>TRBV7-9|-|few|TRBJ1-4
TGTGCCAGCAGCTTAGCAGGGGGGGATGAAAAACTGTTTTTT
CASSLAGGDEKLFF
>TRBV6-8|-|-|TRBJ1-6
TGTGCCAGCAGTTACTCGGCGGGGGGAAATTCACCCCTCCACTTT
CASSYSAGGNSPLHF
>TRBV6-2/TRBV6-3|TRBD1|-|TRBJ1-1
TGTACCAGCAGTGAAGCCGGGACAGGGGGCCCAACTGAAGCTTTCTTT
CTSSEAGTGGPTEAFF
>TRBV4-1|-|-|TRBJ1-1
TGCGCCAGCAGCCACACTATGAGGGTCAACACTGAAGCTTTCTTT
CASSHTMRVNTEAFF
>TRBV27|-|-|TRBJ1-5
TGTGCCAGCAGTCAGGGACCCCCCGGCAATCAGCCCCAGCATTTT
CASSQGPPGNQPQHF
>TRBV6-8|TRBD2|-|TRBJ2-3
TGTGCCAGCAGTTACTATCCCTCCGGGACTATGGACGGGGGAGATACGCAGTATTTT
CASSYYPSGTMDGGDTQYF
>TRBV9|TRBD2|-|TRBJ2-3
TGTGCCAGCAGCGTAGAACTAGCGGGACCTAGCACAGATACGCAGTATTTT
CASSVELAGPSTDTQYF
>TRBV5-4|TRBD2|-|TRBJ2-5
TGTGCCAGCAGTTCGGGGGGGCCCCAGGAGGAGACCCAGTACTTC
CASSSGGPQEETQYF
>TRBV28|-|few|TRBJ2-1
TGTGCCAGCAGCCTAAGACCCAGGGGGGGGGGCCGGTATGAGCAGTTCTTC
CASSLRPRGGGRYEQFF
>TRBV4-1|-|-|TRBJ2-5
TGCGCCAGCAGCCAAGATGTCCAAGAGACCCAGTACTTC
CASSQDVQETQYF
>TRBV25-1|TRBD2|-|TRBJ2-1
TGTGCCAGCAGTGAGGGCGGGGGGGACCACAATGAGCAGTTCTTC
CASSEGGGDHNEQFF
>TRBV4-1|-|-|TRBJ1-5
TGCGCCAGCAGCCAAGATCGGGCGGTCAATCAGCCCCAGCATTTT
CASSQDRAVNQPQHF